This T cell receptor beta chain was captured in a study of PD-1 blockade in classical Hodgkin lymphoma. Study results and caveats: According to reports, newly diagnosed patients had lower baseline TCR diversity than healthy donors, and relapsed/refractory patients had lower baseline TCR diversity still. The authors have not defined what causes the repertoire differences, possibly disease activity or prior therapy.

Time point defined: cycle 4 day 1 (C4D1), after less than 7 weeks of nivolumab. Every patient had relapsed following autologous stem cell transplantation, and cohorts differed in brentuximab vedotin exposure. Worth noting for this clone: Its antigen remains unknown.

The ends were cut back, 3 bases at V and 5 bases at J, with 16 bases in the middle. The CDR3 has 14 residues. In germline, CDR1 is GTSNPN, CDR2 SVGIG (reference sequence). Produced via immunoSEQ multiplex PCR; TCRdb's table is partial and in-frame only. The top ten clones hold 10% of a sample with about 64,000 clones, roughly nine tenths of them seen once. The chain links TRBV30 to TRBJ1-1, with TRBD1 as a possible D gene (6 bases). The clonotype comes from a human donor with classical Hodgkin lymphoma. This specimen was peripheral blood mononuclear cells (PBMCs), taken before the fourth cycle of nivolumab. The CDR3 protein is CAWSDTGLGTEAFF. CDR3 nucleotides: TGTGCCTGGAGCGATACAGGGCTGGGAACTGAAGCTTTCTTT.